This T cell receptor (beta chain) was captured by sequencing in a study of blood T cells in healthy people across ages. CDR3 length equals 14 residues. Deletions cut 1 base from V and 13 bases from J, with 17 bases between. Germline V gene data show CDR1 as MGHRA and CDR2 as YSYEKL. A second PCR of roughly 6 to 12 cycles used a sample-barcoded 5' primer and a J-beta primer mix. Each CDR3 protein gets one entry after TCRdb re-called the 5' RACE reads with MiXCR. The sample includes 660,000 or so distinct CDR3 sequences, under 65% of them seen just once. The specimen was blood. This clonotype was obtained from a man between 60 and 70 years old in good health. The chain recombines TRBV4-1 with TRBJ2-4; D uncertain. Here the CDR3 reads CASSQAPVVSEQYF. In DNA form, the CDR3 reads TGCGCCAGCAGCCAAGCTCCAGTGGTGAGTGAGCAGTACTTC.